The clone carrying this T cell receptor (beta chain) was recorded once. The method was immunoSEQ multiplex PCR; TCRdb's version includes in-frame clones alone and lacks a portion of them. The top ten clones hold 18% of a sample with some 130,000 clones, under 85% of them seen once. These data are taken from a study of blood T cell repertoires in COVID-19. The CDR3 is 14 residues long. Germline CDR1 and CDR2: KGHSH and LQKENI. The V and J ends lost 4 bases and 6 bases respectively, with 13 bases between them. The origin of this receptor is a man aged 25-40 years who had recovered from COVID-19. The rearrangement uses TRBV18 and TRBJ1-5; no clear D gene. Sequenced input: PBMCs or T cells enriched from blood (not recorded which). CDR3 nucleotide sequence: TGTGCCAGCTCACTCGGGGAAGGGCGTCAGCCCCAGCATTTT. Protein sequence: CASSLGEGRQPQHF. The full variable domain, rest sourced from reference TRBV18 and TRBJ1-5, is NAGVMQNPRHLVRRRGQEARLRCSPMKGHSHVYWYRQLPEEGLKFMVYLQKENIIDESGMPKERFSAEFPKEGPSILRIQQVVRGDSAAYFCASSLGEGRQPQHFGDGTRLSIL.